A single sample gave rise to the 22 T cell receptor beta chains below, sequenced in a study of CD8+ T cells in alopecia areata. Indicated treatment: oral pan-JAK inhibitor, 5-10 mg twice daily. Sequencing relied on a cDNA template that was reverse transcribed from extracted RNA. The table came from immunoSEQ multiplex PCR; TCRdb's copy has only in-frame clones and leaves some out. Among nearly 95,000 clones, about two thirds were seen once, and the ten largest hold approximately 15%. This specimen was CD8+ T cells sorted from blood, taken at approximately week 44, from a patient treated with tofacitinib. These receptors came from a human donor with alopecia areata.

This chain uses TRBV23-1 with TRBJ2-7, with 8 bases fitting TRBD1. TRBV23-1 is known as an ORF, though its function is uncertain. The ends lost 0 bases at V and 0 bases at J; junction bases unmatched: 10. This CDR3 is 18 amino acids long. Here the CDR3 DNA reads TGCGCCAGCAGTCAATCTTGGGTCGGACAGGGCCACTCCTACGAGCAGTACTTC. Its protein product is CASSQSWVGQGHSYEQYF.

V is TRBV7-3 and J is TRBJ2-1; D uncertain. The CDR3 covers 16 residues. The germline V and J ends were trimmed by 6 bases and 7 bases, with 22 bases remaining between them. The germline CDR1 and CDR2 sequences are SGHTA and FQGTGA. As DNA, the CDR3 is TGTGCCAGCAGTCTCACGACGGCTAGTTATGGGAATGAGCAGTTCTTC. Amino acid sequence: CASSLTTASYGNEQFF.

V gene TRBV14 combines with J gene TRBJ2-3, with 8 bases fitting TRBD2. This CDR3 has 17 residues. CDR1 and CDR2 from the germline V gene are SGHDN and FVKESK. Trimming removed 0 bases from V and 3 bases from J; junction bases left unmatched: 8. The CDR3 is CASSQDVGRGPTDTQYF. The CDR3 bases are TGTGCCAGCAGCCAAGATGTCGGGAGGGGACCAACAGATACGCAGTATTTT.

The chain couples TRBV29-1 to TRBJ2-7; 9 nucleotides align to TRBD1. Germline V gene sequence: CDR1 SQVTM, CDR2 ANQGSEA. Trimming took 4 bases from V and 6 from J; bases not matched to a gene: 7. The CDR3 is made up of 13 amino acids. CDR3 sequence: CSVGDRVKGEQYF. CDR3 DNA sequence: TGCAGCGTTGGGGACAGGGTAAAGGGCGAGCAGTACTTC.

The chain uses TRBV27 and TRBJ1-6; 9 positions agree with TRBD1. Germline CDR1 and CDR2: MNHEY and SMNVEV (reference sequence). CDR3 length: 11 amino acids. Losses at the gene ends were 5 bases for V and 15 bases for J; bases not matched to a gene: 2. The CDR3 DNA reads as TGTGCCAGCAGTGGGGACAGGGTCCTCCACTTT. Amino acid sequence: CASSGDRVLHF.

There are a few counts of this clone. This chain links TRBV29-1 with TRBJ2-1; 7 bases map to TRBD1. Per the germline V gene, CDR1 is SQVTM and CDR2 is ANQGSEA. This CDR3 spans 13 amino acids. CDR3 coding DNA: TGCAGTGGTGACAGGGATGCTGGGAATGAGCAGTTCTTC. Its translation is CSGDRDAGNEQFF.

This clone turned up a few times. J is TRBJ1-1 and V is TRBV15; D is undetermined. The CDR3 consists of 13 residues. Per germline, CDR1 LNHNV and CDR2 YYDKDF (reference sequence). Deletions cut 11 bases from V and 1 base from J, with 14 bases between. Here the CDR3 reads CACGVSQNTEAFF. The CDR3 region has the DNA TGTGCCTGCGGAGTGAGTCAGAACACTGAAGCTTTCTTT.

This chain joins TRBV28 and TRBJ2-3; a weak D match, TRBD2 (7 bases). This CDR3 has 14 amino acids. Looked up from germline, CDR1 is MDHEN and CDR2 is SYDVKM. Trimming stripped 5 bases from V and 3 bases from J, with 12 bases between. For the CDR3, the DNA is TGTGCCAGCAGTATGGGGGGGCGGACAGATACGCAGTATTTT. Its protein product is CASSMGGRTDTQYF.

The chain joins TRBV29-1 to TRBJ2-7, with 7 positions matching TRBD1. The CDR3 runs to 15 residues. Unmatched junction bases numbered 5, after V lost 0 bases and J lost 0 bases. Germline V gives CDR1 SQVTM, CDR2 ANQGSEA. CDR3 bases: TGCAGCGTTGAAGAGGCGGCAGGGGGCTCCTACGAGCAGTACTTC. This encodes CSVEEAAGGSYEQYF.

This clone has a single count. The rearrangement links TRBV10-2 to TRBJ1-6; perhaps TRBD1 as D (5 bases). The CDR3 covers 15 residues. Germline lookup yields CDR1 WSHSY and CDR2 SAAADI. V lost 8 bases, J lost 8 bases, and 19 bases lay in between. The CDR3 protein is CASGAGPALDSPLHF. DNA for the CDR3: TGCGCCAGCGGGGCGGGGCCAGCTTTGGATTCACCCCTCCACTTT.

The V call is TRBV23-1, the J call TRBJ2-7; 7 nucleotides match TRBD2. TRBV23-1 is filed as an ORF, its function uncertain. The CDR3 runs 13 residues. The ends lost 6 bases at V and 2 bases at J; junction bases unmatched: 4. The CDR3 reads CASRRGTTYEQYF. The CDR3 nucleotides read TGCGCCAGCAGACGAGGGACTACCTACGAGCAGTACTTC.

The chain carries TRBV29-1 and TRBJ1-3, with D perhaps TRBD1 (6 bases). This CDR3 has 14 residues. Between the trimmed V and J ends, which lost 4 bases and 0 bases, there was a span of 10 bases. The germline CDR1 and CDR2 sequences are SQVTM and ANQGSEA. Here the CDR3 DNA reads TGCAGCGTTGGGAGACAGGACTCTGGAAACACCATATATTTT. Its translation: CSVGRQDSGNTIYF.

This clone was observed a single time. The chain carries TRBV4-1 and TRBJ1-5; D is ambiguous. The V gene's germline CDR1 is MGHRA and CDR2 YSYEKL. There are 15 residues in the CDR3. V dropped 4 bases and J dropped 6 bases, with 16 bases sitting between them. The CDR3 sequence: CASSLRWRDGQPQHF. CDR3 bases: TGCGCCAGCAGCCTTCGATGGCGTGACGGTCAGCCCCAGCATTTT.

The chain combines TRBV6-6 with TRBJ2-2; TRBD2 agrees at 7 bases. Trimming at V came to 1 base and at J to 5 bases, leaving 1 base not matched to a gene. The CDR3 runs 14 residues. From germline, CDR1 is MNHNY and CDR2 SVGAGI (reference sequence). The CDR3 nucleotides are TGTGCCAGCAGTTACTGGGGGGGAACCGGGGAGCTGTTTTTT. Translation gives CASSYWGGTGELFF.

The J gene is TRBJ2-1, the V gene TRBV15, with TRBD2 as a possible D gene (5 bases). This CDR3 region has 19 residues. The ends were cut back, 5 bases at V and 7 bases at J, with 30 bases in the middle. Germline-derived CDR1 and CDR2 are LNHNV and YYDKDF (reference sequence). For the CDR3, the DNA is TGTGCCACCAGCGGTGTTACAGCCTCGGGCCCGCGGGTATGGAATGAGCAGTTCTTC. Encoded protein: CATSGVTASGPRVWNEQFF.

The CDR3 DNA is TGTGCCACGAGCGGCGGATTATACGAGCAGTACTTC. The encoded protein is CATSGGLYEQYF. The chain employs TRBV27 and TRBJ2-7; D is possibly TRBD2 (5 bases). The CDR3 extends over 12 amino acids. V lost 10 bases and J 4 bases, leaving 14 bases between the germline ends. CDR1 is MNHEY and CDR2 is SMNVEV in the germline V gene (reference sequence).

This clone has only a few counts. The V and J genes are TRBV4-3 and TRBJ1-1, with D maybe TRBD1 (5 bases). The CDR3 is 15 residues long. CDR1 is LGHNA, CDR2 YSLEER, per germline. Trimming removed 0 bases from V and 5 bases from J, with 13 bases in between. CDR3 sequence: CASSQELGGVTEAFF. The CDR3 DNA sequence: TGCGCCAGCAGCCAAGAGCTTGGGGGGGTAACTGAAGCTTTCTTT.

This clone appeared a single time. The chain has TRBV7-2 and TRBJ2-1; possible D gene TRBD2, 7 bases. V shed 3 bases and J shed 9 bases, with 15 bases lying between them. Germline CDR1 reads SGHTA; CDR2 reads FQGNSA. CDR3 size: 14 residues. The CDR3 reads CASSLGEGESEQFF. CDR3 nucleotides: TGTGCCAGCAGCTTGGGGGAGGGGGAGTCTGAGCAGTTCTTC.

This clone was seen more than once but under ten times. The chain uses TRBV27 and TRBJ2-7; TRBD2 matches at 8 bases. This CDR3 is built from 13 residues. Germline lookup yields CDR1 MNHEY and CDR2 SMNVEV (reference sequence). V lost 6 bases, J lost 4 bases, and 5 bases stayed unmatched. Here the CDR3 reads CASSSGGGYEQYF. The CDR3 DNA reads as TGTGCCAGCAGCTCCGGCGGGGGGTACGAGCAGTACTTC.

CDR3 protein: CSVEFPPPFF. For the CDR3, the DNA is TGCAGCGTTGAATTCCCTCCACCGTTCTTC. This chain connects TRBV29-1 to TRBJ2-1; D unresolved. The CDR3 runs 10 residues. V lost 2 bases and J 15 bases, leaving 11 bases between the germline ends. Per germline, CDR1 SQVTM and CDR2 ANQGSEA.

V usage is TRBV28 and J usage is TRBJ1-2, with a tentative D call TRBD1 (6 bases). CDR1 and CDR2 from the germline V gene are MDHEN and SYDVKM. V lost 8 bases, J lost 8 bases, and 18 bases lay in between. The CDR3 has 13 residues. The CDR3 nucleotides are TGTGCCAGCTGCGGCGATAGGGGGAACGGCTACACCTTC. Translation: CASCGDRGNGYTF.

V gene TRBV7-9 combines with J gene TRBJ1-1, with 7 bases that match TRBD1. The trim removed 5 bases at V and 7 bases at J, leaving 7 bases unmatched. Germline V gene lookup returns CDR1 SEHNR and CDR2 FQNEAQ (reference sequence). The CDR3 is 13 amino acids. This CDR3 reads CASSGGQAYEAFF. For the CDR3, the DNA is TGTGCCAGCAGCGGAGGACAGGCATATGAAGCTTTCTTT.